This T cell receptor beta chain was captured by sequencing in a study of T cells in Graves' hyperthyroidism and ophthalmopathy. Amplified TCR beta CDR3 regions came from RNA transcripts. RT-PCR in the first round (using the HTBI primer set) targeted the TCR CDR3. TCRdb reprocessed the multiplex PCR reads with MiXCR, giving one entry per CDR3 protein. The repertoire consists of hundreds of thousands of distinct CDR3 sequences, with less than 20% occurring once and the leading ten covering 35% to 40%. The CDR3 has 13 amino acids. CDR1 and CDR2 from the germline V gene are SQVTM and ANQGSEA. V dropped 4 bases and J dropped 4 bases, with 13 bases sitting between them. This clonotype was counted only a few times.

The J gene is TRBJ1-2, the V gene TRBV29-1; possibly TRBD1 for D (5 bases). The sequenced sample was blood. The sequence derives from a man aged 45-65 years with Graves' ophthalmopathy. The CDR3 region has the DNA TGCAGCGTTGGAAGGGACGGACCCTATGGCTACACCTTC. Encoded protein: CSVGRDGPYGYTF. Full variable domain (rest looked up from reference TRBV29-1 and TRBJ1-2): SAVISQKPSRDICQRGTSLTIQCQVDSQVTMMFWYRQQPGQSLTLIATANQGSEATYESGFVIDKFPISRPNLTFSTLTVSNMSPEDSSIYLCSVGRDGPYGYTFGSGTRLTVV.